Each of the 30 T cell receptor beta chains below was sequenced from the same sample in a study of control samples from healthy donors and cancer patients. This table comes from immunoSEQ multiplex PCR, and its TCRdb copy is limited to in-frame clones, with some not included. The sample contains about 180,000 clones, around 90% of which appear only once. Sample: blood. Source of these receptors: a young man in good health.

The chain has TRBV29-1 and TRBJ2-3; no clear D gene. Trimming left V 4 bases short and J 8 bases short, with 13 bases between. Looked up from germline, CDR1 is SQVTM and CDR2 is ANQGSEA. This CDR3 has 12 amino acids. The CDR3 bases are TGCAGCGTTGTTCCTATGGTGGGTACGCAGTATTTT. The encoded protein is CSVVPMVGTQYF.

The gene calls are TRBV5-1 and TRBJ1-1; D may be TRBD1 (6 bases). Trimming took off 4 bases at V and 0 bases at J, with 10 bases between the two ends. The CDR3 length is 14 residues. The V gene's germline CDR1 is SGHRS and CDR2 YFSETQ. The CDR3 spells CASSGQYLNTEAFF. CDR3 nucleotide sequence: TGCGCCAGCAGCGGACAGTATTTGAACACTGAAGCTTTCTTT.

The V gene is TRBV5-1, the J gene TRBJ2-1, with 10 bases aligning to TRBD2. This CDR3 contains 14 residues. V lost 4 bases, J lost 7 bases, and 5 bases stayed unmatched. The germline V gene has CDR1 SGHRS and CDR2 YFSETQ. This CDR3 reads CASSPQTSGNEQFF. The DNA for the CDR3 is TGCGCCAGCAGCCCACAGACTAGCGGGAATGAGCAGTTCTTC.

The chain links TRBV6-6 to TRBJ2-1, with 15 bases aligning to TRBD2. The CDR3 has 16 amino acids. The germline V gene encodes CDR1 MNHNY and CDR2 SVGAGI (reference sequence). V lost 4 bases, J lost 9 bases, and 7 bases stayed unmatched. Here the CDR3 reads CASSSGTSGGRTEQFF. For the CDR3, the DNA is TGTGCCAGCAGTTCAGGGACTAGCGGGGGGAGGACTGAGCAGTTCTTC.

This clone appeared once. The chain links TRBV6-6 to TRBJ1-1, with D perhaps matching TRBD1 (5 bases). Looked up from germline, CDR1 is MNHNY and CDR2 is SVGAGI (reference sequence). The V end was cut by 0 bases, the J end by 6 bases, with 17 bases between. The CDR3 is 16 amino acids. This CDR3 is CASSYSRFRERSEAFF. The CDR3, as DNA: TGTGCCAGCAGTTACTCGAGGTTCAGGGAGCGATCTGAAGCTTTCTTT.

In this sample, this clone turned up once. V usage is TRBV4-1 and J usage is TRBJ2-5; 7 positions agree with TRBD1. The CDR3 covers 15 residues. Germline trimming cut 1 base from V and 0 bases from J; bases unmatched to any gene: 2. The germline V gene encodes CDR1 MGHRA and CDR2 YSYEKL. CDR3 in DNA: TGCGCCAGCAGCCAAGGGGACAGTTACCAAGAGACCCAGTACTTC. Its protein is CASSQGDSYQETQYF.

The J gene is TRBJ2-2, the V gene TRBV28; D gene ambiguous. Trimming cost V 0 bases and J 1 base, with 3 bases left between them. The CDR3 length is 14 residues. CDR1 and CDR2 (germline): MDHEN, SYDVKM. The CDR3 DNA reads as TGTGCCAGCAGTTTATGGCGGAACACCGGGGAGCTGTTTTTT. It codes for CASSLWRNTGELFF.

The chain carries TRBV27 and TRBJ1-2; 10 nucleotides match TRBD1. In germline, CDR1 is MNHEY, CDR2 SMNVEV (reference sequence). V gave up 7 bases and J gave up 6 bases; unmatched junction bases: 5. The CDR3 runs to 13 residues. The CDR3 DNA reads TGTGCCAGCAAAATGGGACAGGGGAATGGCTACACCTTC. It is translated as CASKMGQGNGYTF.

The chain joins TRBV4-3 to TRBJ2-7; 8 bases are shared with TRBD2. Looked up from germline, CDR1 is LGHNA and CDR2 is YSLEER. The CDR3 runs 14 residues. Trimming took 2 bases from V and 7 from J; bases not matched to a gene: 7. The CDR3 loop is CASSQHLAGREQYF. As DNA, the CDR3 is TGCGCCAGCAGCCAACATTTAGCGGGGCGGGAGCAGTACTTC.

The chain is built from TRBV7-9 and TRBJ1-5; D perhaps matches TRBD1 (6 bases). CDR1 SEHNR and CDR2 FQNEAQ come from the germline V gene (reference sequence). V was clipped by 8 bases and J by 6 bases, with 11 bases between them. The CDR3 runs to 12 residues. CDR3 nucleotide sequence: TGTGCCAGCGCGGAGGGGGGTCAGCCCCAGCATTTT. It is translated as CASAEGGQPQHF.

The chain joins TRBV20-1 to TRBJ2-3; 8 bases fit TRBD2. The CDR3 extends over 14 amino acids. Trimming cost V 3 bases and J 2 bases; bases outside gene matches: 4. Germline CDR1 reads DFQATT; CDR2 reads SNEGSKA (reference sequence). This CDR3 is CSASTGGPTDTQYF. DNA for the CDR3: TGCAGTGCTAGTACGGGAGGGCCCACAGATACGCAGTATTTT.

The V call is TRBV7-3, the J call TRBJ1-6; TRBD1 might be the D (5 bases). V lost 0 bases to trimming and J lost 8 bases, with 5 bases between them. The CDR3 is 13 residues long. CDR1 and CDR2 (germline): SGHTA, FQGTGA. In nucleotides, the CDR3 is TGTGCCAGCAGCTTAACGGGGGATTCACCCCTCCACTTT. As protein: CASSLTGDSPLHF.

The rearrangement uses TRBV27 and TRBJ1-6; D gene ambiguous. The germline V gene has CDR1 MNHEY and CDR2 SMNVEV (reference sequence). V was cut by 6 bases and J by 3 bases, with 12 bases left in between. The CDR3 sequence is 15 residues long. CDR3 protein: CASRLAAYYNSPLHF. The CDR3 bases are TGTGCCAGCAGACTAGCAGCTTACTATAATTCACCCCTCCACTTT.

This chain links TRBV6-2 or TRBV6-3 with TRBJ2-5; D ambiguous. The V gene lost 0 bases and the J gene lost 9 bases, with 23 bases spanning the gap. The CDR3 length is 17 residues. The germline V gene encodes CDR1 MNHEY and CDR2 SVGEGT. The chain's CDR3 is CASSYSLGGLTNAAQYF. The CDR3 DNA reads as TGTGCCAGCAGTTACTCCTTAGGTGGGCTGACCAATGCGGCCCAGTACTTC.

This clone was found once. V and J are TRBV7-8 and TRBJ2-7; 11 nucleotides match TRBD2. Germline V gives CDR1 SGHVS, CDR2 FQNEAQ. With V trimmed by 4 bases and J by 3 bases, 2 bases remained unmatched. CDR3 length: 14 residues. The CDR3 sequence: CASSSGLAVYEQYF. Written as DNA, the CDR3 is TGTGCCAGCAGCTCGGGACTAGCGGTCTACGAGCAGTACTTC.

The chain is built from TRBV5-7 and TRBJ2-2, with D perhaps given as TRBD1 or TRBD2 (5 bases each). TRBV5-7 is annotated as an ORF whose role is uncertain. Trimming stripped 7 bases from V and 3 bases from J, with 16 bases between. The CDR3 runs 15 residues. CDR3 residues: CASGAWDPDTGELFF. CDR3 DNA: TGTGCCAGCGGTGCTTGGGACCCGGACACCGGGGAGCTGTTTTTT.

The rearrangement uses TRBV6-5 and TRBJ1-3, with TRBD1 identical over 8 bases. This CDR3 has 15 amino acids. V lost 5 bases and J lost 0; bases outside the gene matches: 3. Germline assignment: CDR1 MNHEY and CDR2 SVGAGI. CDR3 in amino acids: CASSRGTGSGNTIYF. In nucleotides, the CDR3 is TGTGCCAGCAGTAGGGGGACAGGCTCTGGAAACACCATATATTTT.

This clone was found once. The chain is built from TRBV6-5 and TRBJ2-5; D tentatively fits TRBD1 or TRBD2 (5 bases each). V was shortened by 8 bases and J by 5 bases, with 21 bases between the two germline ends. Germline-derived CDR1 and CDR2 are MNHEY and SVGAGI. This CDR3 comprises 15 residues. CDR3 loop: CASSEVPQRGETQYF. The DNA for the CDR3 is TGTGCCAGCTCGGAGGTACCCCAAAGGGGTGAGACCCAGTACTTC.

In DNA form, the CDR3 reads TGTGCCAGCAGCCAAGAGTTCGGACTAGCGGGAGGGCTAGCCAAAAACATTCAGTACTTC. As protein: CASSQEFGLAGGLAKNIQYF. The rearrangement uses TRBV4-2 and TRBJ2-4; 15 nucleotides align to TRBD2. Germline CDR1 LGHNA, CDR2 YNFKEQ. V gave up 0 bases and J gave up 0 bases; unmatched junction bases: 6. This CDR3 is 20 amino acids long.

The chain combines TRBV9 with TRBJ1-1; D is ambiguous. The germline V gene encodes CDR1 SGDLS and CDR2 YYNGEE. CDR3 size: 12 residues. Trimming shortened V by 4 bases and J by 1 base, and 5 bases separated the two germline ends. The DNA of the CDR3 is TGTGCCAGCAGCACAAAGAACACTGAAGCTTTCTTT. Protein: CASSTKNTEAFF.

The chain is built from TRBV6-5 and TRBJ1-5, with 9 bases lining up with TRBD1. After removal of 4 bases from V and 7 bases from J, the junction contained 8 bases not matched to a gene. Germline lookup yields CDR1 MNHEY and CDR2 SVGAGI. The CDR3 has 15 residues. CDR3 coding DNA: TGTGCCAGCAGTTCGCTACAGGGGGCAGGGCAGCCCCAGCATTTT. As protein: CASSSLQGAGQPQHF.

In this sample, this clone turned up a few times. CDR3 bases: TGTGCCAGTAGTCCCCGGACCCTGTCCACTAACACTGAAGCTTTCTTT. Its translation: CASSPRTLSTNTEAFF. J is TRBJ1-1 and V is TRBV19; no firm D call. The CDR3 contains 16 residues. CDR1 and CDR2 from the germline V gene are LNHDA and SQIVND (reference sequence). Trimming removed 5 bases from V and 2 bases from J, with 18 bases in between.

The gene calls are TRBV27 and TRBJ2-3; TRBD2 might be the D (7 bases). The CDR3 has 15 residues. Germline loops: CDR1 MNHEY, CDR2 SMNVEV (reference sequence). Trimming shortened V by 7 bases and J by 1 base, and 15 bases separated the two germline ends. The CDR3 reads CASKYTGGGTDTQYF. Written as DNA, the CDR3 is TGTGCCAGCAAATATACGGGGGGCGGCACAGATACGCAGTATTTT.

The chain combines TRBV3-1 (or the pseudogene TRBV3-2) with TRBJ1-4; D uncertain. V lost 1 base, J lost 7 bases, and 7 bases lay in between. CDR3 length: 13 amino acids. Germline CDR1 is LGHDT and CDR2 is YNNKEL (reference sequence). The chain's CDR3 is CASSQGTLEKLFF. CDR3 nucleotide sequence: TGTGCCAGCAGCCAAGGGACCCTTGAAAAACTGTTTTTT.

This clone was recorded a few times. The chain couples TRBV29-1 to TRBJ1-2, with TRBD1 as a possible D gene (6 bases). CDR1 and CDR2 from the germline V gene are SQVTM and ANQGSEA. V lost 7 bases and J 4 bases, leaving 16 bases between the germline ends. This CDR3 is built from 13 residues. The CDR3 protein is CSGLGGTLYGYTF. DNA of the CDR3: TGCAGCGGACTAGGGGGGACACTCTATGGCTACACCTTC.

The chain links TRBV28 to TRBJ2-2, with D tentatively TRBD1 (7 bases). This CDR3 has 15 residues. V was shortened by 6 bases and J by 6 bases, with 17 bases between the two germline ends. Per the germline V gene, CDR1 is MDHEN and CDR2 is SYDVKM. CDR3 sequence reads: CASRPPTGRPGELFF. The DNA for the CDR3 is TGTGCCAGCAGGCCGCCGACAGGGAGGCCCGGGGAGCTGTTTTTT.

The gene calls are TRBV5-1 and TRBJ1-1; 8 bases are shared with TRBD1. The germline V gene has CDR1 SGHRS and CDR2 YFSETQ. V lost 2 bases, J lost 4 bases, and 1 base stayed unmatched. The CDR3 runs 13 residues. CDR3 bases: TGCGCCAGCAGCTTCACAGGGGGCACTGAAGCTTTCTTT. Its protein is CASSFTGGTEAFF.

The rearrangement links TRBV5-1 to TRBJ2-5, with D perhaps TRBD2 (6 bases). V lost 3 bases, J lost 0 bases, and 6 bases lay in between. The CDR3 loop spans 13 amino acids. Germline V gives CDR1 SGHRS, CDR2 YFSETQ. As DNA, the CDR3 is TGCGCCAGCAGCTGGGACTACCAAGAGACCCAGTACTTC. Its protein product is CASSWDYQETQYF.

This clone was recorded only once. The chain recombines TRBV7-2 with TRBJ1-1, with D possibly matching TRBD1 (6 bases). This CDR3 is 13 amino acids long. V lost 5 bases and J lost 8, with 15 bases in between. The germline V gene encodes CDR1 SGHTA and CDR2 FQGNSA. CDR3 sequence reads: CASSKGGVREAFF. DNA for the CDR3: TGTGCCAGCAGCAAAGGGGGGGTAAGGGAAGCTTTCTTT. The variable domain in full, with the rest retrieved from reference TRBV7-2 and TRBJ1-1, is GAGVSQSPSNKVTEKGKDVELRCDPISGHTALYWYRQSLGQGLEFLIYFQGNSAPDKSGLPSDRFSAERTGGSVSTLTIQRTQQEDSAVYLCASSKGGVREAFFGQGTRLTVV.

The chain combines TRBV6-5 with TRBJ1-1, with unresolved D. Germline V CDR1 and CDR2: MNHEY, SVGAGI. The CDR3 has 14 residues. V was pared by 2 bases and J by 1 base, with 8 bases between. The CDR3 is CASSYEGPNTEAFF. The DNA for the CDR3 is TGTGCCAGCAGTTACGAAGGACCGAACACTGAAGCTTTCTTT.